This record looks at one T cell receptor beta chain sequence and its context. The table came from immunoSEQ multiplex PCR; TCRdb's copy has only in-frame clones and leaves some out. The table has approximately 210,000 clones, roughly 80% seen once. The sample originates from a study of blood T cell repertoires in COVID-19. The sequenced sample consisted of peripheral blood. The sequence was collected from a woman in her forties with active or convalescent COVID-19.

The CDR3 sequence is CASRAEGGFYNEQFF. For the CDR3, the DNA is TGCGCCAGCAGGGCGGAAGGGGGCTTCTACAATGAGCAGTTCTTC. V and J are TRBV5-1 and TRBJ2-1; 7 nucleotides agree with TRBD1. V lost 5 bases, J lost 3 bases, and 8 bases stayed unmatched. Germline V lookup: CDR1 SGHRS, CDR2 YFSETQ. The CDR3 extends over 15 amino acids.